The 19 T cell receptor beta chains in this list originate from one sample, sequenced in a study of post-analysis software for immune sequencing data. General observations from the study: There were about 5 TRBV segments more frequent in patients than controls, and TRBV5-6, TRBV5-1 and TRBV20-1 were among them.

These TCRs' antigens remain unknown. Built from TCR beta cDNA, the libraries had unique molecular identifiers in them. MiXCR was run by TCRdb on the PCR reads, yielding one entry per CDR3 protein. The sample shows 820,000 or so distinct CDR3 sequences, 53% of them seen only once. Sample: blood. The origin of the receptors is a girl between 10 and 17 years old with multiple sclerosis.

The chain uses TRBV29-1 and TRBJ1-2; 7 nucleotides agree with TRBD1. V dropped 7 bases and J dropped 5; count of bases not matched to a gene: 10. The germline CDR1 and CDR2 sequences are SQVTM and ANQGSEA. This CDR3 has 13 residues. CDR3 sequence reads: CSANPTGQYGYTF. DNA of the CDR3: TGCAGCGCGAACCCGACAGGGCAATATGGCTACACCTTC.

In its sample, this clonotype was seen once. This sequence joins TRBV5-5 and TRBJ2-3; D not certain. V lost 0 bases, J lost 6 bases, and 11 bases lay in between. Germline V lookup: CDR1 SGHKS, CDR2 YYEKEE (reference sequence). The CDR3 loop spans 14 amino acids. The DNA of the CDR3 is TGTGCCAGCAGCTTGGAAACGCCCACGGATACGCAGTATTTT. This translates into CASSLETPTDTQYF.

V is TRBV4-1 and J is TRBJ1-5; the D gene is possibly TRBD1 (5 bases). The CDR3 spans 15 residues. The germline V gene has CDR1 MGHRA and CDR2 YSYEKL. V shed 0 bases and J shed 6 bases, with 12 bases lying between them. The CDR3 region has the DNA TGCGCCAGCAGCCAAGAACGACAGAGAAGTCAGCCCCAGCATTTT. Translating it yields CASSQERQRSQPQHF.

In this sample, this clonotype turned up a few times. The chain combines TRBV12-3 or TRBV12-4 with TRBJ1-5; D gene unclear. CDR3 length: 14 amino acids. The germline V and J ends were trimmed by 2 bases and 0 bases, with 5 bases remaining between them. Here the CDR3 DNA reads TGTGCCAGCAGTTTAAGATATAGCAATCAGCCCCAGCATTTT. Protein sequence: CASSLRYSNQPQHF.

The chain carries TRBV18 and TRBJ1-2; unclear D gene. The V gene's germline CDR1 is KGHSH and CDR2 LQKENI. The V and J ends lost 1 base and 3 bases respectively, with 6 bases between them. The CDR3 sequence is 13 residues long. The CDR3 loop reads CASSPRGDYGYTF. The CDR3 DNA reads as TGTGCCAGCTCACCACGGGGAGACTATGGCTACACCTTC.

The chain employs TRBV4-2 and TRBJ2-5, with 10 bases fitting TRBD2. Looked up from germline, CDR1 is LGHNA and CDR2 is YNFKEQ. V dropped 1 base and J dropped 4; count of bases not matched to a gene: 18. This CDR3 comprises 20 residues. The CDR3 DNA follows: TGTGCCAGCAGCCAAGGACCCGAGTTAGCGGGAGGATTTGGGGGAGAGACCCAGTACTTC. Its translation is CASSQGPELAGGFGGETQYF.

On this clonotype itself: The junction and the germline gene differ at one end; a read error may be behind it. The chain couples TRBV20-1 to TRBJ1-3; D gene uncertain. From germline, CDR1 is DFQATT and CDR2 SNEGSKA (reference sequence). This CDR3 contains 13 residues. The CDR3 DNA follows: TGCAGTGTCCGCCCAGGCCCTGGAAGCACCATATATTTT. This sequence encodes CSVRPGPGSTIYF.

This chain connects TRBV12-3 or TRBV12-4 to TRBJ2-7; the D gene is possibly TRBD2 (6 bases). Trimming pared 3 bases from V and 1 base from J, leaving 16 bases between. This CDR3 is built from 16 residues. CDR3 DNA: TGTGCCAGCAGTTTGACGGACGGAGGGATATCCTACGAGCAGTACTTC. Translating gives CASSLTDGGISYEQYF.

As DNA, the CDR3 is TGTGCCAGCAGCCCACCATTGGAACTAGCGGGAACCGAGCAGTACTTC. This translates into CASSPPLELAGTEQYF. The chain employs TRBV7-9 and TRBJ2-7; 10 nucleotides agree with TRBD2. Germline V gene lookup returns CDR1 SEHNR and CDR2 FQNEAQ (reference sequence). The CDR3 contains 16 residues. J was trimmed by 6 bases and V by 5 bases; bases with no gene match: 13.

V usage is TRBV20-1 and J usage is TRBJ1-4, with D unclear. CDR1 and CDR2 (germline): DFQATT, SNEGSKA (reference sequence). This CDR3 is built from 12 residues. The ends were cut back, 6 bases at V and 4 bases at J, with 9 bases in the middle. This chain's CDR3 is CSAAAGNEKLFF. Here the CDR3 DNA reads TGCAGTGCCGCGGCGGGTAATGAAAAACTGTTTTTT.

Concerning this clonotype: The junction departs from the called germline gene at one end, perhaps through a read error. This sequence joins TRBV10-3 and TRBJ2-3; TRBD2 matches 13 bases. The germline V gene encodes CDR1 ENHRY and CDR2 SYGVKD. The length of the CDR3 is 17 residues. The CDR3 bases are TGTGCCATCTGTGAGTCCAGGGGACTAGCGGGATCAGATACGCAGTATTTT. It yields the protein CAICESRGLAGSDTQYF.

The V call is TRBV12-3 or TRBV12-4, the J call TRBJ2-1, with TRBD2 matching over 11 bases. With V trimmed by 6 bases and J by 1 base, 2 bases remained unmatched. This CDR3 contains 15 residues. Here the CDR3 DNA reads TGTGCCAGCAGGACTAGCGGGGTATCCTACAATGAGCAGTTCTTC. Residues: CASRTSGVSYNEQFF.

This clonotype has more than one count but fewer than ten. V and J are TRBV6-5 and TRBJ1-1; D gene unclear. V was trimmed by 0 bases and J by 5 bases, leaving 13 bases between them. In germline, CDR1 is MNHEY, CDR2 SVGAGI. CDR3 length: 15 residues. The chain's CDR3 is CASSYSRPGSTEAFF. The CDR3 DNA reads TGTGCCAGCAGTTACTCGAGGCCGGGATCTACTGAAGCTTTCTTT.

This clonotype was picked up a small number of times. The chain couples TRBV10-3 to TRBJ2-7; possibly TRBD2 for D (6 bases). This CDR3 comprises 14 residues. Germline CDR1 is ENHRY and CDR2 is SYGVKD. Trimming pared 10 bases from V and 1 base from J, leaving 17 bases between. The CDR3 DNA reads TGTGCCACCTTACCCGGGAGTCTTTCCTACGAGCAGTACTTC. This encodes CATLPGSLSYEQYF.

This clonotype was recorded only once. V usage is TRBV7-9 and J usage is TRBJ2-1; a weak D match, TRBD1 (6 bases). The closer fit of TRBJ2-7 to the DNA end suggests the J call may be wrong. Germline V gene data show CDR1 as SEHNR and CDR2 as FQNEAQ (reference sequence). The CDR3 runs to 13 residues. CDR3 amino acids: CASSEGTWNEQYF. The CDR3 bases are TGTGCCAGCAGCGAGGGGACATGGAATGAGCAGTACTTC.

V is TRBV20-1 and J is TRBJ2-7, with 9 bases identical to TRBD2. CDR1 and CDR2 (germline): DFQATT, SNEGSKA (reference sequence). This CDR3 has 17 residues. After removal of 1 base from V and 2 bases from J, the junction contained 12 bases not matched to a gene. In DNA, the CDR3 is TGCAGTGCTAGAGGTGGCGGGAGGGCCACCGCCCCCTACGAGCAGTACTTC. This codes for CSARGGGRATAPYEQYF.

This chain links TRBV7-2 with TRBJ2-7; D gene uncertain. V dropped 4 bases and J dropped 7 bases, with 11 bases sitting between them. CDR1 is SGHTA, CDR2 FQGNSA, per germline. This CDR3 region has 12 residues. The CDR3 spells CASSSSLTEQYF. The CDR3 coding sequence is TGTGCCAGCAGCTCCAGCCTTACGGAGCAGTACTTC. The full variable domain, with the rest looked up from reference TRBV7-2 and TRBJ2-7, is GAGVSQSPSNKVTEKGKDVELRCDPISGHTALYWYRQSLGQGLEFLIYFQGNSAPDKSGLPSDRFSAERTGGSVSTLTIQRTQQEDSAVYLCASSSSLTEQYFGPGTRLTVT.

The chain links TRBV7-9 to TRBJ2-7; 7 bases agree with TRBD1. Germline assignment: CDR1 SEHNR and CDR2 FQNEAQ (reference sequence). V was clipped by 4 bases and J by 1 base; unmatched bases: 7. The CDR3 contains 15 residues. Here the CDR3 DNA reads TGTGCCAGCAGCTCGGACAGACAGGGATCCTACGAGCAGTACTTC. Residues: CASSSDRQGSYEQYF.

This clonotype was counted only a few times. The chain has TRBV29-1 and TRBJ2-1, with 12 bases matching TRBD2. Trimming took 8 bases from V and 2 from J; bases not matched to a gene: 10. This CDR3 comprises 16 residues. Germline CDR1 is SQVTM and CDR2 is ANQGSEA. CDR3 region: CSSLGLAGLAYNEQFF. The CDR3 DNA reads TGCAGCTCCCTAGGACTAGCGGGGTTAGCCTACAATGAGCAGTTCTTC.